The 15 T cell receptor beta chains listed next were all sequenced from one sample in a study of T cell repertoires in cytomegalovirus infection (dated by TCRdb to between 2018 and 2021). The reads were generated on an Illumina HiSeq 1500. Using fastp trimming at Q25 and MiXCR clonotype assembly, TCRdb reanalyzed the public sequencing data and kept in-frame beta chains. Every CDR3 protein is listed once, alongside the most common genes and DNA of its rows. The sample data list over 300,000 distinct CDR3 sequences, and 15% to 20% of these were observed just once. 12% of the sample is in the top ten clones. Sequenced: PBMCs. These receptors all come from a human donor in good health (CMV status not recorded). Some clones in this sample may be carry-over from other donors' samples.

The CDR3 nucleotides read TGTGCCAGCAGCCCCTGGGGGACTAGCGTATCTAGCACAGATACGCAGTATTTT. It yields the protein CASSPWGTSVSSTDTQYF. V and J are TRBV4-2 and TRBJ2-3; 10 bases line up with TRBD2. This CDR3 comprises 18 residues. Germline-derived CDR1 and CDR2 are LGHNA and YNFKEQ. J gave up 0 bases and V 4 bases, and 10 bases lay outside the gene matches.

CDR3 region: CSARGGEGTIGYTF. The CDR3 nucleotides are TGCAGTGCTAGGGGTGGAGAGGGTACTATCGGCTACACCTTC. V and J are TRBV20-1 and TRBJ1-2; D gene uncertain. CDR3 size: 14 residues. The V gene lost 3 bases and the J gene lost 8 bases, with 19 bases spanning the gap. Germline V CDR1 and CDR2: DFQATT, SNEGSKA (reference sequence).

This clonotype has a count of ten or more. The chain is built from TRBV7-9 and TRBJ2-4; D may be TRBD2 (6 bases). Germline lookup yields CDR1 SEHNR and CDR2 FQNEAQ (reference sequence). Trimming left V 5 bases short and J 0 bases short, with 20 bases between. This CDR3 spans 18 amino acids. The CDR3 here is CASSPPPGLLLAKNIQYF. The CDR3 DNA is TGTGCCAGCAGCCCCCCTCCGGGACTCCTCTTAGCCAAAAACATTCAGTACTTC. The full variable domain, in which reference TRBV7-9 and TRBJ2-4 provide the parts outside the CDR3, is DTGVSQNPRHKITKRGQNVTFRCDPISEHNRLYWYRQTLGQGPEFLTYFQNEAQLEKSRLLSDRFSAERPKGSFSTLEIQRTEQGDSAMYLCASSPPPGLLLAKNIQYFGAGTRLSVL.

The rearrangement links TRBV24-1 to TRBJ2-1; 9 positions match TRBD1. The V gene end was trimmed by 3 bases and the J gene end by 5 bases; junction bases not matched to a gene: 7. CDR3 length: 16 residues. CDR1 is KGHDR and CDR2 is SFDVKD in the germline V gene. In DNA, the CDR3 is TGTGCCACCAGTGATCCGGGGGACAGGGTTAACAATGAGCAGTTCTTC. Its protein product is CATSDPGDRVNNEQFF.

This clonotype was seen only a few times. The CDR3 reads CASSRELSYEQYF. CDR3 DNA: TGTGCCAGCAGCCGGGAACTATCCTACGAGCAGTACTTC. The chain employs TRBV6-1 and TRBJ2-7; TRBD2 might be the D (5 bases). Germline V gives CDR1 MNHNS, CDR2 SASEGT. V lost 6 bases to trimming and J lost 1 base, with 10 bases between them. There are 13 residues in the CDR3.

The chain recombines TRBV7-2 with TRBJ2-3, with TRBD1 as a possible D gene (5 bases). This CDR3 spans 15 amino acids. The V end lost 1 base, the J end lost 2 bases, and 10 bases lay between the germline ends. Germline V CDR1 and CDR2: SGHTA, FQGNSA. This CDR3 is CASSLGLGATDTQYF. The CDR3 nucleotides read TGTGCCAGCAGCTTAGGCCTAGGGGCCACAGATACGCAGTATTTT.

The V and J genes are TRBV4-1 and TRBJ2-2; no clear D gene. The CDR3 consists of 15 residues. Trimming removed 4 bases at V and 5 bases at J, with 14 bases between. Germline V lookup: CDR1 MGHRA, CDR2 YSYEKL. CDR3 DNA: TGCGCCAGCAGCCTATCCCAGGAAAGAACCGGGGAGCTGTTTTTT. Translation: CASSLSQERTGELFF.

This clonotype appeared many times. The genes are TRBV28 and TRBJ1-6, with unresolved D. The germline V gene encodes CDR1 MDHEN and CDR2 SYDVKM. V gave up 6 bases and J gave up 14 bases, with 20 bases separating them. This CDR3 contains 14 residues. CDR3 region: CASSLSHLGVALHF. The CDR3 DNA reads as TGTGCCAGCAGCCTGTCCCATCTCGGGGTGGCCCTCCACTTT. Drawing the rest from reference TRBV28 and TRBJ1-6, the complete variable domain is DVKVTQSSRYLVKRTGEKVFLECVQDMDHENMFWYRQDPGLGLRLIYFSYDVKMKEKGDIPEGYSVSREKKERFSLILESASTNQTSMYLCASSLSHLGVALHFGNGTRLTVT.

The J gene is TRBJ1-2, the V gene TRBV24-1; 11 bases fit TRBD1. Germline V gene lookup returns CDR1 KGHDR and CDR2 SFDVKD. The CDR3 sequence is 13 residues long. J lost 8 bases, V lost 8 bases, and 6 bases had no gene match. CDR3 region: CATNPGQGEGYTF. CDR3 DNA: TGTGCCACCAACCCGGGACAGGGGGAGGGCTACACCTTC.

The chain uses TRBV5-1 and TRBJ2-1, with 11 bases lining up with TRBD2. The CDR3 is 18 amino acids. Germline lookup yields CDR1 SGHRS and CDR2 YFSETQ. V was pared by 4 bases and J by 7 bases, with 16 bases of the junction left unmatched. CDR3 sequence reads: CASSPDSPTSGGTNEQFF. Written as DNA, the CDR3 is TGCGCCAGCAGCCCAGACTCCCCTACTAGCGGGGGCACGAATGAGCAGTTCTTC.

This clonotype was counted only a few times. The genes are TRBV12-3 or TRBV12-4 and TRBJ2-7; unclear D gene. Trimming shortened V by 3 bases and J by 2 bases, and 11 bases separated the two germline ends. The CDR3 spans 14 residues. CDR3 in DNA: TGTGCCAGCAGTTTTCAGGTCGGAGCCTACGAGCAGTACTTC. Encoded protein: CASSFQVGAYEQYF.

This clonotype was found many times. The gene calls are TRBV7-8 and TRBJ2-1, with D possibly TRBD2 on 7 matching bases. V lost 0 bases and J lost 1, with 10 bases in between. The CDR3 contains 16 residues. The germline V gene has CDR1 SGHVS and CDR2 FQNEAQ. CDR3 loop: CASSLARGASYNEQFF. CDR3 DNA sequence: TGTGCCAGCAGCTTAGCACGGGGGGCATCCTACAATGAGCAGTTCTTC.

This clonotype was counted only a few times. The rearrangement joins TRBV6-2 or TRBV6-3 to TRBJ2-1; 9 positions match TRBD2. The CDR3 runs 16 residues. With V trimmed by 6 bases and J by 0 bases, 6 bases remained unmatched. Germline V gene data show CDR1 as MNHEY and CDR2 as SVGEGT. The CDR3 sequence: CASSRLSGSSYNEQFF. The DNA of the CDR3 is TGTGCCAGCAGCCGACTTAGCGGGAGCTCCTACAATGAGCAGTTCTTC.

This clonotype was seen a few times. V is TRBV28 and J is TRBJ1-1; D uncertain. CDR1 is MDHEN and CDR2 is SYDVKM in the germline V gene. Trimming removed 6 bases at V and 0 bases at J, with 11 bases between. The CDR3 extends over 14 amino acids. The CDR3 region is CASRRPQMNTEAFF. DNA of the CDR3: TGTGCCAGCAGAAGACCGCAGATGAACACTGAAGCTTTCTTT.

The V and J genes are TRBV10-3 and TRBJ2-1; 10 bases align to TRBD1. This CDR3 is 13 amino acids long. Per the germline V gene, CDR1 is ENHRY and CDR2 is SYGVKD. The V segment lost 7 bases and the J segment 9 bases; nucleotides outside the gene matches: 6. CDR3 bases: TGTGCCATCACCGGGACAGGGGCCTCTGAGCAGTTCTTC. It translates to CAITGTGASEQFF.